This T cell receptor beta chain was recovered during a study of beta chain features in type 1 diabetes. General study points: Sequencing used cDNA, and cells with high TCR expression could therefore be over-represented. TCRB CDR3s were moderately but significantly shorter in Type 1 diabetes patients in all four CD4+ subsets.

Expressed TCRB transcripts got sequenced, as all isolated RNA was reverse transcribed. Here immunoSEQ multiplex PCR was the method, and the copy in TCRdb shows in-frame clones only, minus some. The data hold 350,000 to 450,000 clones, with approximately 13% observed a single time. CDR1 SGHTA and CDR2 FQGNSA come from the germline V gene. This CDR3 has 11 residues. V was clipped by 5 bases and J by 5 bases, with 5 bases between them. A few counts support this clone. Its antigen is unknown. The sequencing input was naive CD4+ T cells from blood. The receptor was derived from a man under 40 in good health. The rearrangement links TRBV7-2 to TRBJ2-3; no clear D. CDR3 sequence (DNA): TGTGCCAGCAGCCGCCGAGATACGCAGTATTTT. Its translation is CASSRRDTQYF.